A single sample gave rise to the 15 T cell receptor beta chains below, sequenced in a study of T cell changes during pregnancy in multiple sclerosis. This table comes from immunoSEQ multiplex PCR, and its TCRdb copy is limited to in-frame clones, with some not included. The profile covers tens of thousands of clones, with approximately 92% appearing a single time and 2% taken by the ten largest. This sample comprised peripheral blood, obtained in the third trimester of pregnancy. These TCRs come from a female donor in good health, enrolled as a control in a pregnancy study.

The chain employs TRBV9 and TRBJ1-1; tentative D call: TRBD1 (6 bases). The CDR3 contains 15 residues. The germline CDR1 and CDR2 sequences are SGDLS and YYNGEE. V lost 0 bases to trimming and J lost 4 bases, with 13 bases between them. The CDR3 sequence is CASSVGWGLVTEAFF. CDR3 DNA sequence: TGTGCCAGCAGCGTAGGGTGGGGGCTAGTCACTGAAGCTTTCTTT.

This sequence joins TRBV13 and TRBJ2-5, with TRBD2 identical over 7 bases. The V and J ends lost 2 bases and 5 bases, in that order; junction bases with no gene match: 5. Germline lookup yields CDR1 PRHDT and CDR2 FYEKMQ (reference sequence). This CDR3 contains 14 residues. The CDR3 is CASSLWEGLETQYF. CDR3 nucleotide sequence: TGTGCCAGCAGCTTATGGGAGGGCCTCGAGACCCAGTACTTC. Variable domain in full (rest from reference TRBV13 and TRBJ2-5): AAGVIQSPRHLIKEKRETATLKCYPIPRHDTVYWYQQGPGQDPQFLISFYEKMQSDKGSIPDRFSAQQFSDYHSELNMSSLELGDSALYFCASSLWEGLETQYFGPGTRLLVL.

The genes are TRBV10-3 and TRBJ1-5, with a tentative D call TRBD1 (6 bases). Germline V CDR1 and CDR2: ENHRY, SYGVKD. This CDR3 region has 17 residues. V lost 0 bases and J 2 bases, leaving 14 bases between the germline ends. The CDR3 DNA sequence: TGTGCCATCAGTGAGTCGTACCTCAGGGGAGGCAATCAGCCCCAGCATTTT. Amino acid sequence: CAISESYLRGGNQPQHF.

This chain uses TRBV6-4 with TRBJ2-3; TRBD2 matches 11 bases. Per the germline V gene, CDR1 is MRHNA and CDR2 is SNTAGT. The CDR3 covers 15 residues. V was clipped by 7 bases and J by 1 base; unmatched bases: 4. The CDR3 is CASTPTSGGTDTQYF. The DNA for the CDR3 is TGTGCCAGCACTCCGACTAGCGGGGGCACAGATACGCAGTATTTT.

V and J are TRBV28 and TRBJ2-3; D is perhaps TRBD2 (5 bases). Germline lookup yields CDR1 MDHEN and CDR2 SYDVKM. The CDR3 has 16 residues. Deletions cut 6 bases from V and 9 bases from J, with 25 bases between. The chain's CDR3 is CASSLQPGMAFGTQYF. The CDR3 nucleotides read TGTGCCAGCAGCCTCCAACCCGGGATGGCCTTTGGGACGCAGTATTTT. The full variable domain, in which reference TRBV28 and TRBJ2-3 provide the parts outside the CDR3, is DVKVTQSSRYLVKRTGEKVFLECVQDMDHENMFWYRQDPGLGLRLIYFSYDVKMKEKGDIPEGYSVSREKKERFSLILESASTNQTSMYLCASSLQPGMAFGTQYFGPGTRLTVL.

The chain links TRBV23-1 to TRBJ2-3; TRBD2 matches 7 bases. TRBV23-1 is an ORF; its function is uncertain. This CDR3 region has 13 residues. With V trimmed by 6 bases and J by 0 bases, 0 bases remained unmatched. The DNA of the CDR3 is TGCGCCAGCAGAGCGGGAAGCACAGATACGCAGTATTTT. Amino acid sequence: CASRAGSTDTQYF.

V gene TRBV10-3 combines with J gene TRBJ1-4, with 8 positions matching TRBD1. The V segment lost 0 bases and the J segment 2 bases; nucleotides outside the gene matches: 2. The CDR3 consists of 16 residues. Germline assignment: CDR1 ENHRY and CDR2 SYGVKD. For the CDR3, the DNA is TGTGCCATCAGTGAGTCTAGGACAGGGACTAATGAAAAACTGTTTTTT. Encoded protein: CAISESRTGTNEKLFF.

The J gene is TRBJ2-7, the V gene TRBV5-5; 7 nucleotides agree with TRBD2. This CDR3 contains 14 residues. The V segment lost 0 bases and the J segment 2 bases; nucleotides outside the gene matches: 2. Germline V gene sequence: CDR1 SGHKS, CDR2 YYEKEE (reference sequence). CDR3 coding DNA: TGTGCCAGCAGCTTGGAAGGGACTACCTACGAGCAGTACTTC. Translated: CASSLEGTTYEQYF. Full variable domain (outside the CDR3, taken from reference TRBV5-5 and TRBJ2-7): DAGVTQSPTHLIKTRGQQVTLRCSPISGHKSVSWYQQVLGQGPQFIFQYYEKEERGRGNFPDRFSARQFPNYSSELNVNALLLGDSALYLCASSLEGTTYEQYFGPGTRLTVT.

This chain uses TRBV11-2 with TRBJ1-2; D may be TRBD1 (6 bases). CDR3 length equals 18 residues. Per the germline V gene, CDR1 is SGHAT and CDR2 is FQNNGV. V was pared by 2 bases and J by 4 bases, with 23 bases between. The CDR3 nucleotides read TGTGCCAGCAGCTTAAAGCGGACAGATCTATACTGGGGCTATGGCTACACCTTC. It encodes CASSLKRTDLYWGYGYTF.

The rearrangement joins TRBV7-2 to TRBJ1-1, with TRBD1 matching 7 bases. This CDR3 comprises 17 residues. The junction had 12 bases not matched to a gene; V was cut back by 5 bases and J by 0 bases. CDR1 and CDR2 from the germline V gene are SGHTA and FQGNSA. The CDR3 protein is CASSGSDRDIMNTEAFF. CDR3 nucleotide sequence: TGTGCCAGCAGCGGTTCTGACAGGGACATTATGAACACTGAAGCTTTCTTT.

V usage is TRBV7-9 and J usage is TRBJ2-7, with 11 positions matching TRBD1. Germline V gives CDR1 SEHNR, CDR2 FQNEAQ (reference sequence). With 5 bases clipped from V and 2 bases from J, the junction kept 8 bases outside the gene matches. There are 16 residues in the CDR3. The CDR3 loop reads CASSPWTGGAPYEQYF. Here the CDR3 DNA reads TGTGCCAGCAGCCCCTGGACAGGGGGCGCCCCCTACGAGCAGTACTTC. Complete variable domain (other parts from reference TRBV7-9 and TRBJ2-7): DTGVSQNPRHKITKRGQNVTFRCDPISEHNRLYWYRQTLGQGPEFLTYFQNEAQLEKSRLLSDRFSAERPKGSFSTLEIQRTEQGDSAMYLCASSPWTGGAPYEQYFGPGTRLTVT.

This chain connects TRBV7-9 to TRBJ2-6; 7 bases align to TRBD1. The length of the CDR3 is 15 residues. Per the germline V gene, CDR1 is SEHNR and CDR2 is FQNEAQ (reference sequence). The J segment lost 2 bases and the V segment lost 11 bases, leaving 9 bases of the junction unmatched. CDR3 nucleotides: TGTGCCGTTTCACCTACAGGGGCTGGGGCCAACGTCCTGACTTTC. Protein product: CAVSPTGAGANVLTF.

The gene calls are TRBV5-1 and TRBJ2-1; 10 bases align to TRBD2. Germline values: CDR1 SGHRS, CDR2 YFSETQ. V was pared by 0 bases and J by 7 bases, with 7 bases of the junction left unmatched. The CDR3 extends over 16 amino acids. CDR3 in amino acids: CASSLALAGAGNEQFF. The CDR3 DNA follows: TGCGCCAGCAGCTTGGCGCTAGCGGGGGCAGGGAATGAGCAGTTCTTC.

The CDR3 coding sequence is TGTGCCTGGAGTACAGAAGCCAAAAACTACGAGCAGTACTTC. Amino acids: CAWSTEAKNYEQYF. The V gene is TRBV30, the J gene TRBJ2-7; D is uncertain. CDR1 GTSNPN and CDR2 SVGIG come from the germline V gene (reference sequence). The CDR3 runs 14 residues. V was trimmed by 2 bases and J by 3 bases, leaving 14 bases between them.

The chain joins TRBV4-1 to TRBJ2-1, with D tentatively TRBD1 (6 bases). The germline V and J ends were trimmed by 1 base and 9 bases, with 25 bases remaining between them. Germline loops: CDR1 MGHRA, CDR2 YSYEKL. The CDR3 sequence is 18 residues long. Here the CDR3 DNA reads TGCGCCAGCAGCCAAGGACGTCGCTTACAGGGTTTGGTGGGTGAGCAGTTCTTC. This encodes CASSQGRRLQGLVGEQFF.